Listed below are T cell receptor beta chains from one sample, sequenced in a study of somatic mutations in cytotoxic T cells in rheumatoid arthritis. Profiling relied on immunoSEQ multiplex PCR, and the TCRdb table lists in-frame clones only, not all of them. The repertoire includes approximately 17,000 clones, just under 80% of them detected once, and about a sixth sits in the top ten. The sample comprised CD8+ T cells sorted from blood. These receptors all stem from an adult with rheumatoid arthritis. Each CDR3 is given with its conserved first and last residue. Fields, in order: V gene, J gene, clone size, CDR3 length, D gene, CDR3 protein, CDR3 DNA. D genes are given only for firm matches. The size entry is marked missing in some rows and otherwise reads once, few, many or a size class.

TRBV5-5	TRBJ2-1	few	13	NA	CASSLFGRNEQFF	TGTGCCAGCAGCTTATTTGGTCGCAATGAGCAGTTCTTC
TRBV7-8	TRBJ1-4	NA	15	NA	CASSYSGATNEKLFF	TGTGCCAGCAGCTATTCAGGAGCAACTAATGAAAAACTGTTTTTT
TRBV5-4	TRBJ2-7	NA	14	TRBD2	CASSLGTSSYEQYF	TGTGCCAGCAGCTTGGGGACTAGCTCTTACGAGCAGTACTTC
TRBV7-6	TRBJ2-4	NA	17	TRBD2	CASSPSGGELAKNIQYF	TGTGCCAGCAGCCCTAGCGGGGGGGAACTAGCCAAAAACATTCAGTACTTC
TRBV5-6	TRBJ2-7	NA	14	NA	CASSGIYSSYEQYF	TGTGCCAGCAGCGGGATCTACAGCTCCTACGAGCAGTACTTC
TRBV29-1	TRBJ1-2	medium-sized	13	TRBD1	CSVARDRVDGYTF	TGCAGCGTCGCCCGGGACAGGGTAGATGGCTACACCTTC
TRBV6-9	TRBJ2-2	NA	18	NA	CASSLASNRSPNTGELFF	TGTGCCAGCAGTCTCGCTAGTAATCGATCGCCGAACACCGGGGAGCTGTTTTTT
TRBV14	TRBJ2-6	NA	16	NA	CASSQAGVPGANVLTF	TGTGCCAGCAGCCAAGCCGGGGTTCCTGGGGCCAACGTCCTGACTTTC
TRBV29-1	TRBJ1-5	once	13	NA	CSVGRDNNQPQHF	TGCAGCGTGGGCCGGGACAACAATCAGCCCCAGCATTTT
TRBV4-1	TRBJ1-3	NA	16	NA	CASSQAGRSSGNTIYF	TGCGCCAGCAGCCAAGCTGGCAGGAGCTCTGGAAACACCATATATTTT
TRBV19	TRBJ2-7	NA	16	NA	CASSIVARAGSYEQYF	TGTGCCAGTAGTATAGTGGCTAGAGCAGGATCCTACGAGCAGTACTTC
TRBV6-5	TRBJ2-5	NA	16	TRBD1	CASSYGDKGAQETQYF	TGTGCCAGCAGTTACGGGGACAAGGGGGCCCAAGAGACCCAGTACTTC
TRBV6-1	TRBJ2-7	NA	17	TRBD1	CASSERPAGTGVYEQYF	TGTGCCAGCAGTGAAAGACCAGCCGGGACAGGGGTTTACGAGCAGTACTTC
TRBV10-3	TRBJ1-5	once	15	NA	CAISDLDRKNQPQHF	TGTGCCATCAGCGATTTGGACCGAAAAAATCAGCCCCAGCATTTT
TRBV5-1	TRBJ2-7	once	16	NA	CASSSLTPVSSYEQYF	TGCGCCAGCAGCTCCTTGACACCGGTGAGCTCCTACGAGCAGTACTTC
TRBV6-4	TRBJ2-1	NA	15	TRBD2	CASSVLAGVYNEQFF	TGTGCCAGCAGTGTGCTAGCGGGGGTATACAATGAGCAGTTCTTC
TRBV5-6	TRBJ2-2	NA	16	TRBD1	CASSLRDRGPTGELFF	TGTGCCAGCAGCCTCCGGGACAGGGGTCCTACCGGGGAGCTGTTTTTT
TRBV9	TRBJ2-1	once	15	TRBD2	CASSVVAGGFNEQFF	TGTGCCAGCAGCGTAGTAGCGGGGGGCTTCAATGAGCAGTTCTTC
TRBV5-8	TRBJ1-1	NA	15	NA	CASSSRSRYDTEAFF	TGTGCCAGCAGCTCACGGTCCCGCTATGACACTGAAGCTTTCTTT
TRBV29-1	TRBJ2-5	few	14	NA	CSVEAPDYQETQYF	TGCAGCGTTGAAGCCCCTGACTACCAAGAGACCCAGTACTTC
TRBV7-9	TRBJ2-7	NA	16	NA	CASSLPETVSSYEQYF	TGTGCCAGCAGCTTACCCGAGACCGTTAGCTCCTACGAGCAGTACTTC
TRBV5-1	TRBJ2-1	NA	13	NA	CASSFRFLNEQFF	TGCGCCAGCAGCTTCCGATTCTTAAATGAGCAGTTCTTC
TRBV9	TRBJ1-5	NA	16	NA	CASSVGEQGLNQPQHF	TGTGCCAGCAGCGTAGGGGAACAGGGCCTCAATCAGCCCCAGCATTTT
TRBV5-4	TRBJ2-1	NA	14	TRBD2	CASSLGRTSDEQFF	TGTGCCAGCAGCTTGGGGCGGACTAGCGATGAGCAGTTCTTC